The 13 T cell receptor beta chains in this list originate from one sample, sequenced in a study of STAT3 mutations in large granular lymphocyte leukemia. No antigen is known for these receptors. Study results and limitations: At least one immunodominant TCR beta clonotype appeared in every T-cell large granular lymphocyte leukemia patient.

Produced via immunoSEQ multiplex PCR; TCRdb's table is partial and in-frame only. The top ten hold about 45% of the sample, which has about 8,400 clones, 91% seen once. The sequenced sample consisted of peripheral blood mononuclear cells. All receptors come from a man aged 45 to 65 with T-cell large granular lymphocyte leukemia. Some clones in this sample may be carry-over from other donors' samples.

V is TRBV6-1 and J is TRBJ2-3, with 7 bases identical to TRBD2. Germline trimming cut 4 bases from V and 3 bases from J; bases unmatched to any gene: 7. There are 15 residues in the CDR3. Germline values: CDR1 MNHNS, CDR2 SASEGT. CDR3 loop: CASSGLSGETDTQYF. The CDR3 DNA sequence: TGTGCCAGCAGTGGCCTAAGCGGGGAAACAGATACGCAGTATTTT.

CDR3 sequence: CASSYGTGGYGYTF. The DNA of the CDR3 is TGTGCCAGCAGTTACGGGACAGGGGGCTATGGCTACACCTTC. The V gene is TRBV27, the J gene TRBJ1-2; 11 positions agree with TRBD1. Germline-derived CDR1 and CDR2 are MNHEY and SMNVEV (reference sequence). This CDR3 is 14 amino acids long. V dropped 4 bases and J dropped 4; count of bases not matched to a gene: 2.

The genes are TRBV30 and TRBJ1-1; possible D gene TRBD1, 6 bases. CDR3 size: 12 residues. Germline V gives CDR1 GTSNPN, CDR2 SVGIG (reference sequence). V shed 4 bases and J shed 3 bases, with 9 bases lying between them. DNA for the CDR3: TGTGCCTGGAATGGGGGGCACACTGAAGCTTTCTTT. Amino acid sequence: CAWNGGHTEAFF.

The V gene is TRBV11-3, the J gene TRBJ2-2; D perhaps matches TRBD2 (5 bases). Germline lookup yields CDR1 SGHNT and CDR2 YENEEA. Trimming took 4 bases from V and 5 from J, leaving 26 bases between them. There are 19 residues in the CDR3. The CDR3 spells CASSSRRLGGSRRTGELFF. CDR3 nucleotides: TGTGCCAGCAGCTCCCGACGGTTGGGTGGGAGTCGGAGGACCGGGGAGCTGTTTTTT.

The chain recombines TRBV5-6 with TRBJ1-2; D gene unclear. The CDR3 totals 15 residues. V lost 0 bases, J lost 5 bases, and 14 bases lay in between. From germline, CDR1 is SGHDT and CDR2 YYEEEE. The CDR3 DNA sequence: TGTGCCAGCAGCTTGGCCAATCGGGGAGAGTATGGCTACACCTTC. Its protein product is CASSLANRGEYGYTF. The variable domain in full, with the rest retrieved from reference TRBV5-6 and TRBJ1-2, is DAGVTQSPTHLIKTRGQQVTLRCSPKSGHDTVSWYQQALGQGPQFIFQYYEEEERQRGNFPDRFSGHQFPNYSSELNVNALLLGDSALYLCASSLANRGEYGYTFGSGTRLTVV.

The genes are TRBV29-1 and TRBJ1-2; D call uncertain. The CDR3 consists of 11 residues. In germline, CDR1 is SQVTM, CDR2 ANQGSEA. The V gene lost 7 bases and the J gene lost 4 bases, with 10 bases spanning the gap. The CDR3 DNA is TGCAGCGGAAGGGTGGCCTATGGCTACACCTTC. It yields the protein CSGRVAYGYTF.

The chain carries TRBV29-1 and TRBJ1-1; no definite D call. Germline-derived CDR1 and CDR2 are SQVTM and ANQGSEA. The CDR3 is 16 amino acids. V lost 3 bases and J 4 bases, leaving 21 bases between the germline ends. The CDR3 nucleotides read TGCAGCGTTGAGCCCGGCAGCGGGAGGGTGGGCACTGAAGCTTTCTTT. This sequence encodes CSVEPGSGRVGTEAFF.

The chain has TRBV18 and TRBJ2-2, with a weak D call TRBD1 (5 bases). The germline V and J ends were trimmed by 0 bases and 7 bases, with 6 bases remaining between them. CDR1 is KGHSH and CDR2 is LQKENI in the germline V gene. This CDR3 is 13 amino acids long. The CDR3 DNA sequence: TGTGCCAGCTCACCACCAGGGGTCGGGGAGCTGTTTTTT. This gives the protein CASSPPGVGELFF.

This CDR3 reads CASSLDLNEQFF. CDR3 DNA sequence: TGTGCCAGCAGCTTAGATCTCAATGAGCAGTTCTTC. The chain links TRBV7-9 to TRBJ2-1; D is unclear. The CDR3 spans 12 residues. The V end was cut by 1 base, the J end by 6 bases, with 4 bases between. Germline V gene sequence: CDR1 SEHNR, CDR2 FQNEAQ (reference sequence).

This clone was seen a single time. This sequence joins TRBV27 and TRBJ2-7; 9 nucleotides match TRBD1. With 5 bases clipped from V and 7 bases from J, the junction kept 9 bases outside the gene matches. The CDR3 covers 14 residues. CDR1 and CDR2 from the germline V gene are MNHEY and SMNVEV (reference sequence). The CDR3 sequence is CASSHGQGQGEQYF. In DNA form, the CDR3 reads TGTGCCAGCAGTCACGGACAGGGGCAAGGGGAGCAGTACTTC.

The chain has TRBV11-2 and TRBJ2-7; 9 nucleotides agree with TRBD1. This CDR3 is 14 amino acids long. Germline values: CDR1 SGHAT, CDR2 FQNNGV. The J segment lost 1 base and the V segment lost 5 bases, leaving 3 bases of the junction unmatched. The CDR3: CASSPGTGSYEQYF. As DNA, the CDR3 is TGTGCCAGCAGCCCAGGGACAGGGTCCTACGAGCAGTACTTC.

The rearrangement uses TRBV11-3 and TRBJ2-2; 7 bases align to TRBD2. Trimming removed 1 base from V and 6 bases from J; junction bases left unmatched: 8. Germline values: CDR1 SGHNT, CDR2 YENEEA. The CDR3 length is 16 residues. In DNA, the CDR3 is TGTGCCAGCAGCTTAGGCCGGGGGGTAACCGCCGGGGAGCTGTTTTTT. Its protein is CASSLGRGVTAGELFF.

The chain employs TRBV5-4 and TRBJ1-1; no reliable D call. The CDR3 has 12 residues. Trimming cost V 0 bases and J 8 bases, with 8 bases left between them. CDR1 is SGHNT and CDR2 is YYREEE in the germline V gene (reference sequence). The CDR3 is CASSLVAGEAFF. CDR3 bases: TGTGCCAGCAGCTTGGTGGCCGGAGAAGCTTTCTTT.